This T cell receptor (beta chain) was sequenced for a study of blood T cells in healthy people across ages. The use of a sample-barcoded 5' primer and a J-beta primer mix characterized a second PCR of about 6 to 12 cycles. A single record per CDR3 protein comes from TCRdb applying MiXCR to the 5' RACE reads. In the table there are approximately 1,000,000 distinct CDR3 sequences, under 40% of which are singletons. General study findings and limits: Observed TCR beta diversity per million T cells went down as age went up. This fall followed a roughly linear course with age.

The germline CDR1 and CDR2 sequences are MNHNS and SASEGT. This CDR3 is 18 amino acids long. V lost 2 bases, J lost 4 bases, and 11 bases stayed unmatched. This clonotype was seen only a few times. Antigen specificity is unknown. The genes are TRBV6-1 and TRBJ1-2, with TRBD1 identical over 12 bases. This TCR was sampled from a man aged 18 to 29 in good health. The sample was blood. The CDR3 loop reads CASSENVGDRGLVYGYTF. CDR3 DNA sequence: TGTGCCAGCAGTGAAAACGTTGGGGACAGGGGGCTCGTCTATGGCTACACCTTC.